This is a list of T cell receptor beta chains from one sample in a study of identical twins. TCRdb analysed the 5' RACE reads with MiXCR anew, one entry per CDR3 protein. The sample lists 200,000 to 250,000 distinct CDR3 sequences; less than 8% were seen once. The same sample was also used in a study of yellow fever vaccine responses in identical twins.

The material sequenced was memory (CD45RO+) T cells sorted from blood. The receptors stem from a woman in her late teens or twenties in good health. CDR3s include the opening cysteine and the closing phenylalanine or tryptophan. A D gene is named only where the DNA matches it firmly. Clone size is not always given. Where it is, it says once, few, many or a class for expanded clones.

clone size	V gene	D gene	J gene	CDR3 DNA	CDR3 protein
-	TRBV28	-	TRBJ2-7	TGTGCCAGCAGTTTACAAAAATCTCAACGGACCGCTGCCTACGAGCAGTACTTC	CASSLQKSQRTAAYEQYF
many	TRBV20-1	-	TRBJ2-2	TGCAGTGCTTTCCGGACAGCGAACACCGGGGAGCTGTTTTTT	CSAFRTANTGELFF
-	TRBV20-1	-	TRBJ1-5	TGCAGTGCCGCCTGGAGCCGACAGAGCAATCAGCCCCAGCATTTT	CSAAWSRQSNQPQHF
few	TRBV27	-	TRBJ1-2	TGTGCCAGCAGTTTAAATTCTCGGGGGGGTTATGGCTACACCTTC	CASSLNSRGGYGYTF
few	TRBV18	-	TRBJ1-1	TGTGCCAGCTCACCACCGGGGGTGCACACTGAAGCTTTCTTT	CASSPPGVHTEAFF
many	TRBV16	-	TRBJ1-6	TGTGCCAGCGGCCAGGGGACAAATTCACCCCTCCACTTT	CASGQGTNSPLHF
many	TRBV5-1	-	TRBJ2-1	TGCGCCAGCAGCTTGAGGCCGTCCGGGGGGCTACAAAACAATGAGCAGTTCTTC	CASSLRPSGGLQNNEQFF
few	TRBV20-1	-	TRBJ1-2	TGCAGTGCTAGAGATACCACAGCAAACTATGGCTACACCTTC	CSARDTTANYGYTF
few	TRBV28	-	TRBJ1-6	TGTGCCAGCAGTTATTCTAATTCACCCCTCCACTTT	CASSYSNSPLHF
few	TRBV29-1	-	TRBJ1-1	TGCAGCGTCGACCGAAACAGGGATCAGGGAGCTTTCTTT	CSVDRNRDQGAFF
-	TRBV6-1	-	TRBJ2-1	TGTGCCAGCAGTGGATTACAGGGTGACTCCTACAATGAGCAGTTCTTC	CASSGLQGDSYNEQFF
-	TRBV27	TRBD1	TRBJ2-7	TGTGCCAGCGGCCCTCTGGGACAGCCCTACGAGCAGTACTTC	CASGPLGQPYEQYF
many	TRBV5-6	TRBD2	TRBJ2-2	TGTGCCAGCAGCATGAGGGGACTAGCGGGAGTAGGAACCGGGGAGCTGTTTTTT	CASSMRGLAGVGTGELFF
-	TRBV11-1	TRBD2	TRBJ2-2	TGTGCCAGCAGCTCCCGATTAGCGGGAGAAATAGGGGAGCTGTTTTTT	CASSSRLAGEIGELFF
-	TRBV5-4	TRBD2	TRBJ2-6	TGTGCCAGCAGCTTGAGGACTAGCGGTACGGGCTCTGGGGCCAACGTCCTGACTTTC	CASSLRTSGTGSGANVLTF
-	TRBV9	-	TRBJ2-2	TGTGCCAGCAGCGTAGCTACAGGACAGACCGGGGAGCTGTTTTTT	CASSVATGQTGELFF
-	TRBV28	-	TRBJ2-7	TGTGCCAGCAGTCAGGGGCGGTACGAGCAGTACTTC	CASSQGRYEQYF
many	TRBV14	-	TRBJ1-1	TGTGCCAGCAGCCACTTAGGGTATGGGACTGAAGCTTTCTTT	CASSHLGYGTEAFF
many	TRBV12-3/TRBV12-4	-	TRBJ2-7	TGTGCCAGCAGCCGAGGGATGGGGTACGAGCAGTACTTC	CASSRGMGYEQYF
-	TRBV7-9	-	TRBJ1-6	TGTGCCAGCAGCCCCCAGAGTCTCCATTCACCCCTCCACTTT	CASSPQSLHSPLHF
many	TRBV10-3	-	TRBJ2-5	TGTGCCATCAGTGGGGACGGCGGTGGTGAGACCCAGTACTTC	CAISGDGGGETQYF
many	TRBV7-2	-	TRBJ2-1	TGTGCCAGCAGCTTAATATTGGGGAATGAGCAGTTCTTC	CASSLILGNEQFF
-	TRBV25-1	TRBD1	TRBJ2-7	TGTGCCAGCAGCGCCAGACAGGGGTTCTCCTACGAGCAGTACTTC	CASSARQGFSYEQYF
many	TRBV29-1	TRBD2	TRBJ2-1	TGCAGCGTTTTCGATAGCGGGGGAGTCTACAATGAGCAGTTCTTC	CSVFDSGGVYNEQFF
-	TRBV2	-	TRBJ1-5	TGTGCCAGCAGTGGGGGGCAGGGGAATCAGCCCCAGCATTTT	CASSGGQGNQPQHF
-	TRBV20-1	TRBD2	TRBJ2-7	TGCAGTGCTAGAGGGACAGGAGAGGCGGGGGGGCAATCCTACGAGCAGTACTTC	CSARGTGEAGGQSYEQYF
many	TRBV20-1	TRBD1	TRBJ1-2	TGCAGTGCTCGCCATGACAGGGGGTTGAGTGGCTACACCTTC	CSARHDRGLSGYTF
-	TRBV24-1	-	TRBJ2-1	TGTGCCACCAGTGACTTCCGAGGGCCGGGTGAGAATGAGCAGTTCTTC	CATSDFRGPGENEQFF
many	TRBV3-1	-	TRBJ2-2	TGTGCCAGCAGCCCCTGGACAGATACTAACACCGGGGAGCTGTTTTTT	CASSPWTDTNTGELFF
-	TRBV5-6	-	TRBJ2-7	TGTGCCAGCAGCTCCCGATACTACGAGCAGTACTTC	CASSSRYYEQYF
many	TRBV4-3	-	TRBJ2-1	TGCGCCAGCAGCCAAGATCGGGACGCCAATGAGCAGTTCTTC	CASSQDRDANEQFF
-	TRBV14	TRBD2	TRBJ2-7	TGTGCCAGCAGCCAGCGAGCAGGGAGGGTCGGCACCTACGAGCAGTACTTC	CASSQRAGRVGTYEQYF
many	TRBV12-3/TRBV12-4	-	TRBJ2-7	TGTGCCAGCAGCCGGGACACCCAGAGGGACGAGCAGTACTTC	CASSRDTQRDEQYF
-	TRBV3-1	TRBD1	TRBJ2-3	TGTGCCCTCAGTCCCGGGACAGGGTTTATGGGAACAGATACGCAGTATTTT	CALSPGTGFMGTDTQYF
-	TRBV7-9	-	TRBJ2-1	TGTGCCGGGGGGTCTATTAATGAGCAGTTCTTC	CAGGSINEQFF
-	TRBV20-1	TRBD2	TRBJ2-1	TGCAGTGCTAGAGGACTTGGACTAGGGGATTTGAGGCAGTTCTTC	CSARGLGLGDLRQFF
-	TRBV7-8	-	TRBJ2-3	TGTGCCAGCAGCACAGTACAGGGATATACGCAGTATTTT	CASSTVQGYTQYF
few	TRBV12-3/TRBV12-4	-	TRBJ1-5	TGTGCCAGCAGCAGGCCTGGGGTCGGCAATCAGCCCCAGCATTTT	CASSRPGVGNQPQHF
many	TRBV7-6	-	TRBJ2-3	TGTGCCAGCAGCTTCGGCGGAGCCACAGATACGCAGTATTTT	CASSFGGATDTQYF
-	TRBV30	-	TRBJ1-2	TGTGCCTGGAGTGACAATAACTATGGCTACACCTTC	CAWSDNNYGYTF
few	TRBV20-1	TRBD1	TRBJ2-1	TGCAGTGCTAGGGTGGGACAGGACATATCCTTCAATGAGCAGTTCTTC	CSARVGQDISFNEQFF
few	TRBV5-1	-	TRBJ1-6	TGCGCCAGCAGCTTGGATACCAGGGGAAATTCACCCCTCCACTTT	CASSLDTRGNSPLHF
few	TRBV6-2/TRBV6-3	-	TRBJ1-5	TGTGCCAGCAGTAGCAACAGGTTGCATCAGCCCCAGCATTTT	CASSSNRLHQPQHF
-	TRBV18	TRBD1	TRBJ2-3	TGTGCCAGCTCGCTGGACAGGGAGATGGACAGCACAGATACGCAGTATTTT	CASSLDREMDSTDTQYF
many	TRBV27	TRBD2	TRBJ2-3	TGTGCCAGCAGTTTATTTGGGGGAGGGAGCACAGATACGCAGTATTTT	CASSLFGGGSTDTQYF
many	TRBV12-3/TRBV12-4	-	TRBJ2-2	TGTGCCAGCAAAGGAGGAGGACTGACGGAGCTGTTTTTT	CASKGGGLTELFF